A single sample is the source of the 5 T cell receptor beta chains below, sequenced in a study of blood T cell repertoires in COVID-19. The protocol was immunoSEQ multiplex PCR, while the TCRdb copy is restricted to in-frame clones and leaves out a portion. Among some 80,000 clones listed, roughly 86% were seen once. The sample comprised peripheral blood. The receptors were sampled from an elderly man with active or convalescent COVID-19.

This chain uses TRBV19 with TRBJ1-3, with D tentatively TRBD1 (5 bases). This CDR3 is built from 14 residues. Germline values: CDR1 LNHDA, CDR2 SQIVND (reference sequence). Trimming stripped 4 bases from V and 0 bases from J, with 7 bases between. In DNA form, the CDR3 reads TGTGCCAGTAGTAAGGGGCTCTCTGGAAACACCATATATTTT. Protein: CASSKGLSGNTIYF.

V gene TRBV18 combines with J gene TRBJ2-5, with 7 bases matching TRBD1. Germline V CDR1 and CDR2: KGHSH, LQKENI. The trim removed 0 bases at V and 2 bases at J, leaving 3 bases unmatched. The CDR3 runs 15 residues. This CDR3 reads CASSPPGTAQETQYF. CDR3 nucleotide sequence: TGTGCCAGCTCACCACCCGGGACAGCACAAGAGACCCAGTACTTC.

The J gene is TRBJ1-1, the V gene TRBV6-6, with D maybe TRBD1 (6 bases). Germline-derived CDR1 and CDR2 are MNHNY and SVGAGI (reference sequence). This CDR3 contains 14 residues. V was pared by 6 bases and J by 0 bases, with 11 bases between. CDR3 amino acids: CASRGQIVNTEAFF. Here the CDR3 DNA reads TGTGCCAGCAGAGGACAGATTGTGAACACTGAAGCTTTCTTT.

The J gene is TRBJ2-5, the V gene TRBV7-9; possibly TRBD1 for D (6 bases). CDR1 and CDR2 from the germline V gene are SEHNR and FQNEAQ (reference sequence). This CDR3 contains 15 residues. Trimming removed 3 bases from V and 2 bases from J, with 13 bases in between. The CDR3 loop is CASSLRTAIQETQYF. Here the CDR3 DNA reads TGTGCCAGCAGCTTGAGGACAGCTATTCAAGAGACCCAGTACTTC. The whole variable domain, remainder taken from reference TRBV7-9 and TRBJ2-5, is DTGVSQNPRHKITKRGQNVTFRCDPISEHNRLYWYRQTLGQGPEFLTYFQNEAQLEKSRLLSDRFSAERPKGSFSTLEIQRTEQGDSAMYLCASSLRTAIQETQYFGPGTRLLVL.

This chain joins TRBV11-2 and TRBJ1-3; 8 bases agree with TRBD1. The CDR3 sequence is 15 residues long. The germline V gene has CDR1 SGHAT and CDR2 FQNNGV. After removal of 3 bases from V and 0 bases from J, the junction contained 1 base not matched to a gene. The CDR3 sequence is CASSFTGGSGNTIYF. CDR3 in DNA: TGTGCCAGCAGCTTCACAGGGGGCTCTGGAAACACCATATATTTT.